The 15 T cell receptor beta chains below all came from one sample that was sequenced in a study of neoadjuvant nivolumab and ipilimumab in lung cancer. This table comes from immunoSEQ multiplex PCR, and its TCRdb copy is limited to in-frame clones, with some not included. The sample lists 40,000 to 55,000 clones, around 88% occurring once. Source: blood, taken before neoadjuvant nivolumab, alone or with ipilimumab. These receptors all come from an adult with non-small cell lung cancer. Some clones in this sample may be carry-over from other donors' samples.

The chain recombines TRBV18 with TRBJ1-2, with no clear D. CDR3 length equals 17 residues. Trimming removed 3 bases from V and 4 bases from J, with 21 bases in between. CDR1 and CDR2 from the germline V gene are KGHSH and LQKENI. The CDR3 loop is CASSPQGGLFDIYGYTF. The CDR3 nucleotides are TGTGCCAGCTCACCTCAAGGTGGGCTCTTCGATATCTATGGCTACACCTTC.

The chain employs TRBV20-1 and TRBJ2-3; TRBD2 might be the D (5 bases). V was cut by 3 bases and J by 10 bases, with 11 bases left in between. There are 11 residues in the CDR3. From germline, CDR1 is DFQATT and CDR2 SNEGSKA (reference sequence). CDR3 coding DNA: TGCAGTGCTAGGAGGGAGAGTGCGCAGTATTTT. This gives the protein CSARRESAQYF.

The J gene is TRBJ2-5, the V gene TRBV6-1; TRBD1 agrees at 7 bases. With V trimmed by 6 bases and J by 1 base, 2 bases remained unmatched. The length of the CDR3 is 13 residues. Germline CDR1 and CDR2: MNHNS and SASEGT. CDR3 sequence reads: CASRRGLQETQYF. In nucleotides, the CDR3 is TGTGCCAGCAGAAGGGGGCTCCAAGAGACCCAGTACTTC.

Only a few counts were recorded for this clone. The chain carries TRBV7-9 and TRBJ2-1, with D perhaps TRBD2 (6 bases). This CDR3 comprises 13 residues. Germline V lookup: CDR1 SEHNR, CDR2 FQNEAQ (reference sequence). V was shortened by 8 bases and J by 8 bases, with 16 bases between the two germline ends. CDR3 in amino acids: CASLPGGGDEQFF. The CDR3 bases are TGTGCCAGCCTCCCCGGGGGAGGCGATGAGCAGTTCTTC.

This chain joins TRBV27 and TRBJ2-5; D is unclear. CDR3 length equals 13 residues. CDR1 MNHEY and CDR2 SMNVEV come from the germline V gene (reference sequence). V lost 8 bases and J 2 bases, leaving 12 bases between the germline ends. The CDR3 spells CASGRGGQETQYF. DNA for the CDR3: TGTGCCAGCGGCCGAGGTGGGCAAGAGACCCAGTACTTC.

This clone was seen only once. The gene calls are TRBV5-4 and TRBJ2-5, with D uncertain. Trimming removed 0 bases at V and 2 bases at J, with 8 bases between. The CDR3 extends over 14 amino acids. The germline gives CDR1 SGHNT, CDR2 YYREEE (reference sequence). This CDR3 reads CASSLGGSQETQYF. The DNA for the CDR3 is TGTGCCAGCAGCTTGGGCGGCAGTCAAGAGACCCAGTACTTC.

Worth noting for this clone: The junction differs from germline at one of its ends, possibly a read error. V usage is TRBV7-7 and J usage is TRBJ2-2; 11 nucleotides agree with TRBD2. CDR3 length: 16 amino acids. Per the germline V gene, CDR1 is SSHAT and CDR2 is FNYEAQ (reference sequence). DNA for the CDR3: TGTGCTAGCAGCTCCGGACTAGCGGGCAACACCGGGGAGCTGTTTTTT. Translation: CASSSGLAGNTGELFF.

This rearrangement joins TRBV5-8 to TRBJ2-3; tentative D call: TRBD1 (5 bases). With 3 bases removed from V and 2 bases from J, the gap between germline ends came to 13 bases. This CDR3 spans 15 amino acids. Per germline, CDR1 SGHTS and CDR2 YDEGEE. The CDR3 loop reads CASSWGLTDTDTQYF. CDR3 sequence (DNA): TGTGCCAGCAGCTGGGGCCTGACGGACACAGATACGCAGTATTTT.

The chain is built from TRBV7-9 and TRBJ1-3; D gene unclear. This CDR3 spans 14 amino acids. Germline CDR1 and CDR2: SEHNR and FQNEAQ (reference sequence). Trimming removed 1 base at V and 0 bases at J, with 4 bases between. In nucleotides, the CDR3 is TGTGCCAGCAGCTTAGACACCTCTGGAAACACCATATATTTT. Its translation: CASSLDTSGNTIYF. The full variable domain, in which reference TRBV7-9 and TRBJ1-3 provide the parts outside the CDR3, is DTGVSQNPRHKITKRGQNVTFRCDPISEHNRLYWYRQTLGQGPEFLTYFQNEAQLEKSRLLSDRFSAERPKGSFSTLEIQRTEQGDSAMYLCASSLDTSGNTIYFGEGSWLTVV.

The table lists this clone with a few counts. This sequence joins TRBV7-9 and TRBJ1-1, with 8 bases that match TRBD1. V lost 6 bases and J lost 4; bases outside the gene matches: 10. Looked up from germline, CDR1 is SEHNR and CDR2 is FQNEAQ (reference sequence). This CDR3 is 15 amino acids long. The CDR3 region is CASSSNRGWVTEAFF. CDR3 nucleotides: TGTGCCAGCAGTTCCAACAGGGGGTGGGTCACTGAAGCTTTCTTT.

The CDR3 loop reads CASRSGQGHSYEQYF. CDR3 nucleotides: TGTGCAAGTCGCTCAGGACAGGGGCACTCCTACGAGCAGTACTTC. This rearrangement joins TRBV12-2 to TRBJ2-7; the D segment call TRBD1 is taken from the table without a DNA check. TRBV12-2 is a listed pseudogene. The CDR3 sequence is 15 residues long.

The V and J genes are TRBV6-5 and TRBJ1-5; perhaps TRBD1 as D (5 bases). Trimming removed 0 bases from V and 5 bases from J, with 11 bases in between. Per the germline V gene, CDR1 is MNHEY and CDR2 is SVGAGI. This CDR3 is built from 15 residues. The CDR3, as DNA: TGTGCCAGCAGTTACTCGTCCACGGGGGATCAGCCCCAGCATTTT. This gives the protein CASSYSSTGDQPQHF.

This clone was recorded once. This chain links TRBV5-1 with TRBJ2-5; TRBD2 aligns across 12 bases. CDR1 SGHRS and CDR2 YFSETQ come from the germline V gene. CDR3 length: 15 amino acids. V shed 5 bases, J shed 5 bases, and the junction held 7 bases outside the gene matches. In DNA form, the CDR3 reads TGCGCCAGCAGGGCGGGACTAGCGGGTCAGGAGACCCAGTACTTC. Translating it yields CASRAGLAGQETQYF.

The chain employs TRBV20-1 and TRBJ2-5; D gene uncertain. The CDR3 spans 11 residues. Trimming pared 0 bases from V and 4 bases from J, leaving 3 bases between. Germline CDR1 and CDR2: DFQATT and SNEGSKA (reference sequence). DNA of the CDR3: TGCAGTGCTAGAGAAATAGAGACCCAGTACTTC. Translation: CSAREIETQYF.

This CDR3 reads CSAWDRGMDGYTF. The CDR3 region has the DNA TGCAGCGCATGGGACAGGGGGATGGATGGCTACACCTTC. This chain joins TRBV29-1 and TRBJ1-2, with 11 bases that match TRBD1. J lost 6 bases, V lost 7 bases, and 7 bases had no gene match. This CDR3 spans 13 amino acids. The germline gives CDR1 SQVTM, CDR2 ANQGSEA.